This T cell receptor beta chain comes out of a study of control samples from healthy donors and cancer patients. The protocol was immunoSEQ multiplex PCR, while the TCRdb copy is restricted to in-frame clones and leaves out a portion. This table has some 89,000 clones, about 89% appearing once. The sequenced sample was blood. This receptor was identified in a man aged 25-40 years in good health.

CDR3 coding DNA: TGTGCCAGCAGGGGGACTAGCGGGTTATCCCCCTACGAGCAGTACGTC. It codes for CASRGTSGLSPYEQYV. This chain links TRBV27 with TRBJ2-7, with 12 bases lining up with TRBD2. J lost 2 bases, V lost 6 bases, and 8 bases had no gene match. The CDR3 covers 16 residues. Germline V gives CDR1 MNHEY, CDR2 SMNVEV (reference sequence).